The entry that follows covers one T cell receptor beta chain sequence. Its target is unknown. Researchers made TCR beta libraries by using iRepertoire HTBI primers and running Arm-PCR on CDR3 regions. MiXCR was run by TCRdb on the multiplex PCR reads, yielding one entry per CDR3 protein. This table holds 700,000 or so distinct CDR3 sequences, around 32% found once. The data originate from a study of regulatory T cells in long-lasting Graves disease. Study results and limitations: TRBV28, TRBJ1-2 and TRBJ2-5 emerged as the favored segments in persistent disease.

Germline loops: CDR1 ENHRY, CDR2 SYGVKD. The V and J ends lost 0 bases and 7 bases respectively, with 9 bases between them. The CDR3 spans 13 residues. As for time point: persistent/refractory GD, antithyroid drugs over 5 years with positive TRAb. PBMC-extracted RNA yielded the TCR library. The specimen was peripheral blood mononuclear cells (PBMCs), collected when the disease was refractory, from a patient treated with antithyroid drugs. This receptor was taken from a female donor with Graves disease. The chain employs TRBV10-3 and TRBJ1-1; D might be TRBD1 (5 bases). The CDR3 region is CAISESNRFEAFF. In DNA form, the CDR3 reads TGTGCCATCAGTGAGTCGAACAGGTTTGAAGCTTTCTTT.